This record covers a single T cell receptor beta chain. Time point denoted: pretreatment peripheral blood. Trimming left V 6 bases short and J 5 bases short, with 22 bases between. This CDR3 region has 16 residues. Germline V gives CDR1 WNHNN, CDR2 SYGVQD (reference sequence). Assay used: immunoSEQ multiplex PCR; TCRdb lists only in-frame clones, some missing. The sample carries about 74,000 clones, approximately 87% recorded once. The data are from a study of PD-L1 blockade in urothelial cancer. The source was PBMCs, collected around atezolizumab (anti-PD-L1) treatment. This sequence originates from a man between 70 and 80 years old with urothelial cancer. This chain links TRBV10-1 with TRBJ2-5, with D perhaps TRBD2 (7 bases). CDR3 nucleotides: TGCGCCAGCAGATCCGTGCAGGGGAGGGGTATTGAGACCCAGTACTTC. Translated: CASRSVQGRGIETQYF.